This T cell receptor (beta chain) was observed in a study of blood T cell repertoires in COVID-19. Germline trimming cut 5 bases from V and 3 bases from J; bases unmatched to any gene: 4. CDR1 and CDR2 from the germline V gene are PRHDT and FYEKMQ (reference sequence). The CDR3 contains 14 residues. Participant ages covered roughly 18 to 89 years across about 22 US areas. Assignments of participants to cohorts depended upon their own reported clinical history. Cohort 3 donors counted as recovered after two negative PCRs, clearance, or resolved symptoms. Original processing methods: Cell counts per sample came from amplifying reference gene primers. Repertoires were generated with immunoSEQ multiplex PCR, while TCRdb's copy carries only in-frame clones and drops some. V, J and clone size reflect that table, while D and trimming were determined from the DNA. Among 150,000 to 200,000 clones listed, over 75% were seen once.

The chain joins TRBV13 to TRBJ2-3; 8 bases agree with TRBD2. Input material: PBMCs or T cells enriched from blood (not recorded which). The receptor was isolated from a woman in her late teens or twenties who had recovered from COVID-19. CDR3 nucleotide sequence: TGTGCCAGCAGCCCCCAGCGGGAGACAGATACGCAGTATTTT. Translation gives CASSPQRETDTQYF.